The T cell receptor beta chain described here comes from a study of blood T cell repertoires in COVID-19. About the research overall: The United States, Italy and Spain were the sources of the acute and convalescent COVID-19 samples. T cells, B-cell-depleted T cells, or PBMCs supplied cDNA or gDNA.

Between the trimmed V and J ends, which lost 5 bases and 5 bases, there was a span of 15 bases. The CDR3 has 14 amino acids. CDR1 is PRHDT and CDR2 is FYEKMQ in the germline V gene (reference sequence). The authors' processing: Amplification of reference gene primers provided the estimated nucleated cell counts. TCRdb keeps only in-frame clones here, not all; method: immunoSEQ multiplex PCR. V and J calls and clone size come straight from that table; D and trimming were deduced from the DNA. The sample contains around 150,000 clones, around four fifths of which appear only once. Specimen: peripheral blood. The source of this sequence is a woman at least 80 years old with acute or convalescent COVID-19. V gene TRBV13 combines with J gene TRBJ2-5; tentative D call: TRBD2 (7 bases). This CDR3 reads CASSDRGGGETQYF. The CDR3 region has the DNA TGTGCCAGCAGCGACCGCGGGGGCGGGGAGACCCAGTACTTC.